This entry concerns a single T cell receptor (beta chain). The antigen is unknown. With 60 Vbeta and 13 Jbeta primers, the PCR was carried out. Generated by immunoSEQ multiplex PCR, the TCRdb table keeps only in-frame clones and is missing some. The repertoire holds roughly 120,000 clones, with around 10% as singletons. This entry comes from a study of cytomegalovirus exposure and HLA in healthy donors. Whole-study context: There were approximately 400 genotyped donors. Of these, 81% fell in the genetic ancestry cluster associated with self-reported Caucasian donors.

This CDR3 is built from 15 residues. The V gene's germline CDR1 is MDHEN and CDR2 SYDVKM. The V end was cut by 4 bases, the J end by 3 bases, with 16 bases between. Points from the study as a whole: The investigators catalogued about 170 TCR beta chains as cytomegalovirus-associated. A later analysis reported that several of the most significant clusters appeared to be linked to common viral pathogens, among them Epstein-Barr virus. A later analysis associated some 16,000 TCR beta sequences with HLA alleles at a 0.05 false discovery rate.

This chain uses TRBV28 with TRBJ2-7, with D tentatively TRBD1 (5 bases). This TCR was sampled from a man younger than 40 in good health and CMV-seronegative. The sample comprised PBMCs. CDR3 region: CASSSIQAVLYEQYF. CDR3 DNA: TGTGCCAGCAGTTCAATACAGGCTGTCCTCTACGAGCAGTACTTC.